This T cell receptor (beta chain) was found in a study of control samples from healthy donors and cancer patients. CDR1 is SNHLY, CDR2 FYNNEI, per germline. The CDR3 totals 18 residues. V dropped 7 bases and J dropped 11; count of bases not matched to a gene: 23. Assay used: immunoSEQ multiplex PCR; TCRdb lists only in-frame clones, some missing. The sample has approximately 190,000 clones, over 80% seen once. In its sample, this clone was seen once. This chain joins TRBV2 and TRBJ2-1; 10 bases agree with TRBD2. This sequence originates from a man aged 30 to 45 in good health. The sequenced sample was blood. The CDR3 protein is CASKTNSRQLAGQHQQFF. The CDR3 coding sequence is TGTGCCAGCAAGACCAACTCCAGGCAACTAGCGGGACAACATCAGCAGTTCTTC.